A selection of T cell receptor beta chains follows, all from one sample in a study of T cell responses to AZD1222 COVID-19 vaccine. Only in-frame clones appear in the TCRdb table, and some are missing; sequencing was by immunoSEQ multiplex PCR. The table lists 90,000 to 120,000 clones, approximately 89% of them singletons. The sequencing here drew on peripheral blood, taken on day 0 of AZD1222 vaccination. The source of these receptors is an adult in good health. CDR3s include the opening cysteine and the closing phenylalanine or tryptophan. A D gene is named only where the DNA matches it firmly. Some rows have no size entry. The others give once, few or many, or a class for an expanded clone.

TRBV19	NA	NA	TRBJ1-1	CASSIKGDTEAFF	TGTGCCAGTAGTATCAAAGGGGACACTGAAGCTTTCTTT
TRBV18	NA	NA	TRBJ2-2	CASSPYENTGELFF	TGTGCCAGCTCACCATACGAGAACACCGGGGAGCTGTTTTTT
TRBV12-3/TRBV12-4	NA	NA	TRBJ2-2	CASNRVTGELFF	TGTGCCAGCAATAGGGTTACCGGGGAGCTGTTTTTT
TRBV18	TRBD1	once	TRBJ2-1	CASSQNPGQGRSHEQFF	TGTGCCAGCTCACAGAACCCGGGACAGGGTAGGTCCCATGAGCAGTTCTTC
TRBV20-1	NA	NA	TRBJ2-5	CSASLRGQETQYF	TGCAGTGCTAGTCTCCGGGGGCAAGAGACCCAGTACTTC
TRBV6-7	NA	NA	TRBJ2-3	CASTDGGRGTDTQYF	TGTGCCAGCACGGACGGGGGTCGGGGAACAGATACGCAGTATTTT
TRBV19	NA	NA	TRBJ2-1	CASSIVQGTNEQFF	TGTGCCAGTAGTATAGTCCAGGGGACGAATGAGCAGTTCTTC
TRBV20-1	NA	NA	TRBJ1-1	CSADRNTEAFF	TGCAGTGCCGACAGGAACACTGAAGCTTTCTTT
TRBV18	TRBD2	NA	TRBJ2-5	CASSPTSLLATGQETQYF	TGTGCCAGCTCACCAACCTCCTTACTAGCGACGGGCCAAGAGACCCAGTACTTC
TRBV27	TRBD2	NA	TRBJ2-5	CASSIGTSGRAQYF	TGTGCCAGCAGTATCGGGACTAGCGGTAGGGCCCAGTACTTC
TRBV14	NA	NA	TRBJ2-7	CASSQVGISYEQYF	TGTGCCAGCAGCCAAGTTGGCATCTCCTACGAGCAGTACTTC
TRBV7-2	NA	few	TRBJ1-5	CASSFMTADQPQHF	TGTGCCAGCAGCTTTATGACGGCGGATCAGCCCCAGCATTTT
TRBV6-2/TRBV6-3	NA	NA	TRBJ1-1	CASSSLGELEAFF	TGTGCCAGCAGCTCTTTGGGGGAATTAGAAGCTTTCTTT
TRBV4-2	TRBD2	NA	TRBJ2-7	CASSPMVASGREVGVFYEQYF	TGTGCCAGCAGCCCGATGGTGGCTAGCGGGAGAGAGGTGGGTGTTTTCTACGAGCAGTACTTC
TRBV6-5	TRBD1	NA	TRBJ1-1	CASIHRGGSEAFF	TGTGCCAGCATTCACAGGGGGGGGTCTGAAGCTTTCTTT
TRBV7-2	NA	NA	TRBJ1-5	CASSLGLNNQPQHF	TGTGCCAGCAGCTTAGGTCTCAACAATCAGCCCCAGCATTTT
TRBV25-1	NA	NA	TRBJ1-4	CASSVIGTGNEKLFF	TGTGCCAGCAGTGTTATAGGGACTGGCAATGAAAAACTGTTTTTT
TRBV4-1	TRBD1	few	TRBJ1-6	CASSQDDRGQINSPLHF	TGCGCCAGCAGCCAAGATGATCGGGGACAGATTAATTCACCCCTCCACTTT
TRBV18	NA	NA	TRBJ1-6	CASSPDWQGPSPLHF	TGTGCCAGCTCACCGGATTGGCAGGGCCCTTCACCCCTCCACTTT
TRBV12-3/TRBV12-4	NA	once	TRBJ2-1	CASSPARFEQFF	TGTGCCAGCAGCCCCGCGAGATTTGAGCAGTTCTTC
TRBV3-1/TRBV3-2	TRBD2	NA	TRBJ2-1	CASSPTSGGVYSYNEQFF	TGTGCCAGCAGCCCAACTAGCGGGGGGGTCTACTCCTACAATGAGCAGTTCTTC
TRBV7-3	NA	NA	TRBJ2-7	CASSLNGGNTYEQYF	TGTGCCAGCAGCTTAAACGGGGGAAATACCTACGAGCAGTACTTC
TRBV9	TRBD1	NA	TRBJ1-5	CASSPGTGNSNQPQHF	TGTGCCAGCAGCCCTGGGACAGGAAATAGCAATCAGCCCCAGCATTTT
TRBV11-2	NA	few	TRBJ1-4	CASSLGARRLFF	TGTGCCAGCAGCTTAGGGGCACGGAGACTGTTTTTT
TRBV7-9	NA	NA	TRBJ2-5	CASSSWGWETQYF	TGTGCCAGCAGCTCATGGGGGTGGGAGACCCAGTACTTC
TRBV9	NA	NA	TRBJ1-4	CASIPRVTRVLVNEKLFF	TGTGCCAGCATCCCCCGAGTAACGAGGGTTCTAGTTAATGAAAAACTGTTTTTT
TRBV7-9	NA	NA	TRBJ1-4	CASSGRTARRNEKLFF	TGTGCCAGCAGCGGTAGGACAGCCAGAAGAAATGAAAAACTGTTTTTT
TRBV28	NA	NA	TRBJ1-2	CASSLGNYGYTF	TGTGCCAGCAGTTTGGGCAACTATGGCTACACCTTC
TRBV16	NA	NA	TRBJ2-1	CASSPWGGPYNEQFF	TGTGCCAGCAGCCCTTGGGGGGGGCCATACAATGAGCAGTTCTTC
TRBV5-1	TRBD2	NA	TRBJ2-7	CASSRGVTGNERYEQYF	TGCGCCAGCAGCCGGGGGGTGACGGGCAACGAACGCTACGAGCAGTACTTC
TRBV7-8	NA	NA	TRBJ1-3	CASSLAGSSGNTIYF	TGTGCCAGCAGCTTAGCGGGGAGCTCTGGAAACACCATATATTTT
TRBV6-2/TRBV6-3	TRBD1	NA	TRBJ1-5	CASSTPGQGLIDQPQHF	TGTGCCAGCAGTACCCCGGGACAGGGTCTAATAGATCAGCCCCAGCATTTT
TRBV7-9	NA	NA	TRBJ1-2	CASSLTPPNYGYTF	TGTGCCAGCAGCTTAACCCCCCCTAACTATGGCTACACCTTC
TRBV2	TRBD1	NA	TRBJ1-5	CASSPGTGNSNQPQHF	TGTGCCAGCAGTCCCGGGACAGGGAATAGCAATCAGCCCCAGCATTTT
TRBV7-8	NA	few	TRBJ2-7	CASSLTSGGSYEQYF	TGTGCCAGCAGCTTAACCTCTGGGGGATCCTACGAGCAGTACTTC
TRBV19	NA	NA	TRBJ1-2	CASTSGGGGYGYTF	TGTGCCAGTACCAGCGGAGGGGGTGGCTATGGCTACACCTTC
TRBV18	TRBD1	NA	TRBJ2-7	CASSPPGQGAYEQYF	TGTGCCAGCTCACCGCCGGGACAGGGGGCCTACGAGCAGTACTTC
TRBV6-5	NA	NA	TRBJ1-1	CASSRGGPEAFF	TGTGCCAGCAGCCGGGGGGGGCCTGAAGCTTTCTTT
TRBV7-2	TRBD2	NA	TRBJ2-7	CASSLYGAGASYEQYF	TGTGCCAGCAGCTTATATGGCGCGGGAGCTAGTTACGAGCAGTACTTC
TRBV5-1	TRBD1	NA	TRBJ1-2	CASSTQTGKGYTF	TGCGCCAGCAGCACGCAGACAGGGAAGGGCTACACCTTC
TRBV29-1	NA	NA	TRBJ1-1	CSVARGATEAFF	TGCAGCGTTGCGAGGGGGGCAACTGAAGCTTTCTTT
TRBV2	NA	NA	TRBJ1-2	CASSDGGPNYGYTF	TGTGCCAGCAGTGACGGTGGACCTAACTATGGCTACACCTTC
TRBV7-2	NA	NA	TRBJ2-4	CASSPGGDKNIQYF	TGTGCCAGCAGCCCCGGGGGTGACAAAAACATTCAGTACTTC
TRBV10-1	TRBD1	NA	TRBJ1-6	CASSESGQGRHLSSYNSPLHF	TGCGCCAGCAGTGAGTCCGGACAGGGAAGACACCTTAGCTCCTATAATTCACCCCTCCACTTT
TRBV7-9	NA	NA	TRBJ1-2	CASSFDGVSIYGYTF	TGTGCCAGCAGCTTCGACGGAGTATCCATCTATGGCTACACCTTC
TRBV6-2/TRBV6-3	TRBD2	NA	TRBJ2-3	CASSYIIAGGDTDTQYF	TGTGCCAGCAGTTATATCATAGCGGGGGGTGACACAGATACGCAGTATTTT
TRBV28	TRBD2	NA	TRBJ2-7	CATRTSGITYEQYF	TGTGCCACCAGGACTAGCGGGATTACCTACGAGCAGTACTTC
TRBV3-1/TRBV3-2	NA	NA	TRBJ1-1	CASRRNTEAFF	TGTGCCAGCAGGAGGAACACTGAAGCTTTCTTT